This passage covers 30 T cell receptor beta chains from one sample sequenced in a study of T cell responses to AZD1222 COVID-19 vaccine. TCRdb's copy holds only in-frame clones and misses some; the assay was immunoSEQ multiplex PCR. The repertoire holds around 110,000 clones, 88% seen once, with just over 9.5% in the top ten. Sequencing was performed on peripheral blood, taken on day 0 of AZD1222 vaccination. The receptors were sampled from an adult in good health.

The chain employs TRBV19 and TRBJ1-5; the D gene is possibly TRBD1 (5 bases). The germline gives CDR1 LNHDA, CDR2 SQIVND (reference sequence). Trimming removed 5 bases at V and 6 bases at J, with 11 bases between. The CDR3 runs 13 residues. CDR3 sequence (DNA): TGTGCCAGTAGTCCAGGGAGTAGTCAGCCCCAGCATTTT. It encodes CASSPGSSQPQHF.

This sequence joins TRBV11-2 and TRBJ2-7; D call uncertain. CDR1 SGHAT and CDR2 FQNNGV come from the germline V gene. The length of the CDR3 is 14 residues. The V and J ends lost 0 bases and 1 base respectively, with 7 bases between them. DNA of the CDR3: TGTGCCAGCAGCTTAGAGGCAGGTTCCTACGAGCAGTACTTC. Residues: CASSLEAGSYEQYF. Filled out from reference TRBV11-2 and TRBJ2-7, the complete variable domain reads EAGVAQSPRYKIIEKRQSVAFWCNPISGHATLYWYQQILGQGPKLLIQFQNNGVVDDSQLPKDRFSAERLKGVDSTLKIQPAKLEDSAVYLCASSLEAGSYEQYFGPGTRLTVT.

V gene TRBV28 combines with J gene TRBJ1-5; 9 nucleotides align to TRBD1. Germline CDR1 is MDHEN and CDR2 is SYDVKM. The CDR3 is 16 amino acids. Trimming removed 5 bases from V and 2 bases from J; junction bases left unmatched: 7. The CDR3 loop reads CASSALGQGGNQPQHF. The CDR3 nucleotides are TGTGCCAGCAGTGCACTGGGACAGGGAGGCAATCAGCCCCAGCATTTT.

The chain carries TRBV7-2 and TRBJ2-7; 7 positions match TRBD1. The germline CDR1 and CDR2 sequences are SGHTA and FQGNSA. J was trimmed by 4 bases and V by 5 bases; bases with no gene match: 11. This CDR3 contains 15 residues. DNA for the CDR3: TGTGCCAGCAGCGTCCAAGGGGGCTCCCCTTACGAGCAGTACTTC. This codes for CASSVQGGSPYEQYF.

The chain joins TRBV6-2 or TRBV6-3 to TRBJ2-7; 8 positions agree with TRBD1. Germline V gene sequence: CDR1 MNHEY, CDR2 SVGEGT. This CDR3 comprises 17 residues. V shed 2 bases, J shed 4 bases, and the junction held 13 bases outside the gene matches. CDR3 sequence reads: CASSYRRGQGAPYEQYF. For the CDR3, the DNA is TGTGCCAGCAGTTACCGTCGTGGGCAGGGGGCGCCGTACGAGCAGTACTTC.

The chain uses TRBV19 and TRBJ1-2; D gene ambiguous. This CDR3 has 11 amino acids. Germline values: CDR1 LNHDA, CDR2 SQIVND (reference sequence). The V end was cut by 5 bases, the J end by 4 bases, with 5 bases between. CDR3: CASSFSYGYTF. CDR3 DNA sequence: TGTGCCAGTAGTTTTAGCTATGGCTACACCTTC.

In DNA, the CDR3 is TGCAGCGTAGGGGACTCCTGGGGCCAGCCCCAGCATTTT. Translated: CSVGDSWGQPQHF. This rearrangement joins TRBV29-1 to TRBJ1-5; a possible D gene is TRBD1 (5 bases). This CDR3 spans 13 amino acids. V lost 6 bases and J lost 7, with 16 bases in between. CDR1 is SQVTM and CDR2 is ANQGSEA in the germline V gene.

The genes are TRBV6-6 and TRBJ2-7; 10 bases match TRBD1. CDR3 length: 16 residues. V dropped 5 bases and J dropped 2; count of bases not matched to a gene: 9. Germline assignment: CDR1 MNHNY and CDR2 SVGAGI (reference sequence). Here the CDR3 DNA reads TGTGCCAGCAGTGCGTCGACAGGGGGCGCGGCCTACGAGCAGTACTTC. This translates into CASSASTGGAAYEQYF.

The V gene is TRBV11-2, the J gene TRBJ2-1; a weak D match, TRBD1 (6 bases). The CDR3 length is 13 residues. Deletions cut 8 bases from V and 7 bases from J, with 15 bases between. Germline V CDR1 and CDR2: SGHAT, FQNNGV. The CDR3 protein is CASEGGAVNEQFF. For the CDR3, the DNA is TGTGCCAGCGAAGGGGGAGCTGTGAATGAGCAGTTCTTC.

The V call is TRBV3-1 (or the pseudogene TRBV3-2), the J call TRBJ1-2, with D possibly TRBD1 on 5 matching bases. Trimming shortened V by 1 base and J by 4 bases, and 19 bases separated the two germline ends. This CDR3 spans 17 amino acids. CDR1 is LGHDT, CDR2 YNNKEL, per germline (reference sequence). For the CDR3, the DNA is TGTGCCAGCAGCCAAGGCTCGGGACCCAACTCGGGCTATGGCTACACCTTC. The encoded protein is CASSQGSGPNSGYGYTF.

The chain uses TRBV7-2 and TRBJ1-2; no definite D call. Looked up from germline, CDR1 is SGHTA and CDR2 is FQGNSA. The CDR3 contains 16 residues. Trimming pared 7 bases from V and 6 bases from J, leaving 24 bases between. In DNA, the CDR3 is TGTGCCAGCACCCCCCGGTTGGGGAGACTAACTAATGGCTACACCTTC. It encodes CASTPRLGRLTNGYTF.

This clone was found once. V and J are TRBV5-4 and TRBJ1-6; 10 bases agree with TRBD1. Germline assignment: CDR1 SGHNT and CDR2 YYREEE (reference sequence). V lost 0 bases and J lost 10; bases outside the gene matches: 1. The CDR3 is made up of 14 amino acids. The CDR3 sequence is CASSLEGQGSPLHF. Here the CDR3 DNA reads TGTGCCAGCAGCTTGGAGGGACAGGGGTCACCCCTCCACTTT.

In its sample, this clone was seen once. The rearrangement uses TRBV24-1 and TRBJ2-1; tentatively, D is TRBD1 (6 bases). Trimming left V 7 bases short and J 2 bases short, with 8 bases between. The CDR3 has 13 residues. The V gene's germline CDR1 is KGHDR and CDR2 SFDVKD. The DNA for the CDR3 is TGTGCCACCAGACAGGGAACCTACAATGAGCAGTTCTTC. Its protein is CATRQGTYNEQFF.

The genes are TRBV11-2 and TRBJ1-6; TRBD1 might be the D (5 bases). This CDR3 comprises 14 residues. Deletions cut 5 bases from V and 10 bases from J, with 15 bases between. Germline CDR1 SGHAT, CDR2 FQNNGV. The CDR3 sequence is CASSRPGGWSPLHF. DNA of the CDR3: TGTGCCAGCAGCCGCCCCGGGGGTTGGTCACCCCTCCACTTT. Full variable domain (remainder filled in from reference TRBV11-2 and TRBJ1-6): EAGVAQSPRYKIIEKRQSVAFWCNPISGHATLYWYQQILGQGPKLLIQFQNNGVVDDSQLPKDRFSAERLKGVDSTLKIQPAKLEDSAVYLCASSRPGGWSPLHFGNGTRLTVT.

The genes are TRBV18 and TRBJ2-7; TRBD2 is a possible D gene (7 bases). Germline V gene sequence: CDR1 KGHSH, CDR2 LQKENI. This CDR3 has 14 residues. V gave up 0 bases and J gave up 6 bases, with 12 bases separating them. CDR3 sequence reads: CASSPPGGLGEQYF. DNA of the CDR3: TGTGCCAGCTCACCACCGGGGGGGCTGGGCGAGCAGTACTTC.

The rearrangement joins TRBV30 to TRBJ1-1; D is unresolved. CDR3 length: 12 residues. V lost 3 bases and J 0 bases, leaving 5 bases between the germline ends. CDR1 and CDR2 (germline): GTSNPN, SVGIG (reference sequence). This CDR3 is CAWSGMNTEAFF. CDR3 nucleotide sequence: TGTGCCTGGAGCGGCATGAACACTGAAGCTTTCTTT.

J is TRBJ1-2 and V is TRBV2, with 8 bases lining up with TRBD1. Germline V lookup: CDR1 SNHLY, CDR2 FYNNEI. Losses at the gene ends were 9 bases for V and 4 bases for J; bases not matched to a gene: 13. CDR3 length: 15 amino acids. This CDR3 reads CASQSTGTGPYGYTF. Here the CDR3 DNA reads TGTGCCAGTCAGTCCACCGGGACAGGACCCTATGGCTACACCTTC.

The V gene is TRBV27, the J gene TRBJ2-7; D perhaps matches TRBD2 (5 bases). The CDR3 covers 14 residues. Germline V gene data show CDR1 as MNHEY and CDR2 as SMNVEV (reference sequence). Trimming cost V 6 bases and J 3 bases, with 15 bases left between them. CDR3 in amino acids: CASSLSHAGYEQYF. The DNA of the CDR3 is TGTGCCAGCAGCCTTAGCCACGCGGGCTACGAGCAGTACTTC.

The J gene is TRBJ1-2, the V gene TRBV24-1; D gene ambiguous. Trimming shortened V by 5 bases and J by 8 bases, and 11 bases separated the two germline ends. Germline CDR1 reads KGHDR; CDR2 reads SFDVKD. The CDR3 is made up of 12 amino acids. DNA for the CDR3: TGTGCCACCAGTGGGGTCAACCGAGGCTACACCTTC. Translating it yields CATSGVNRGYTF.

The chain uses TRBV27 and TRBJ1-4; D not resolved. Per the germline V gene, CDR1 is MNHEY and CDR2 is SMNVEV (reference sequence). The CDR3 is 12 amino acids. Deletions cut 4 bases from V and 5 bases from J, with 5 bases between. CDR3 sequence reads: CASSSQNEKLFF. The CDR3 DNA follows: TGTGCCAGCAGTTCACAGAATGAAAAACTGTTTTTT.

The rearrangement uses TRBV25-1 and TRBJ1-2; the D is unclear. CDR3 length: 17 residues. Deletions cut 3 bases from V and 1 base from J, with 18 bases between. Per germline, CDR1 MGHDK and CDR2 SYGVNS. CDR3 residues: CASSDSTSVRHNYGYTF. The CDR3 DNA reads TGTGCCAGCAGTGACTCCACTTCTGTGCGGCATAACTATGGCTACACCTTC.

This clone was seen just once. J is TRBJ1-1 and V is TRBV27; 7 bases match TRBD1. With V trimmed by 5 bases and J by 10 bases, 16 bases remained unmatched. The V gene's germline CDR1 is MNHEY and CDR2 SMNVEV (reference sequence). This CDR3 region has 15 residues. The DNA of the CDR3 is TGTGCCAGCAGTCCCGAGCTAGGGCGACAGGGTAGAGCTTTCTTT. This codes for CASSPELGRQGRAFF.

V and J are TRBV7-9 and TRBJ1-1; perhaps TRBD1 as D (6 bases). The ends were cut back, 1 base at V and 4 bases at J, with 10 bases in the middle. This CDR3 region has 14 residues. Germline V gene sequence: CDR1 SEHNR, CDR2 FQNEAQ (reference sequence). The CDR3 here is CASSLGSRGTEAFF. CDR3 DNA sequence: TGTGCCAGCAGCTTAGGGTCCAGGGGCACTGAAGCTTTCTTT.

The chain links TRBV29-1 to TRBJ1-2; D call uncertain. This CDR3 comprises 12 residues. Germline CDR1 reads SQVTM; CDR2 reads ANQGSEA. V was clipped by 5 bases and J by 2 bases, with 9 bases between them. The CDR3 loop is CSVSDTNYGYTF. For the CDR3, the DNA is TGCAGCGTTTCCGACACAAACTATGGCTACACCTTC.

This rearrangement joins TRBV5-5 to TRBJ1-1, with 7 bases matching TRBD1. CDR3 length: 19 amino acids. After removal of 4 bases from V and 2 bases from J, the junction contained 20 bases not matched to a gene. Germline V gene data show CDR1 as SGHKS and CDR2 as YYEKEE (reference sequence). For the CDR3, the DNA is TGTGCCAGCAGCAGCGGGTTCTCGTCCTTAGGACAGGTCAACACTGAAGCTTTCTTT. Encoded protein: CASSSGFSSLGQVNTEAFF.

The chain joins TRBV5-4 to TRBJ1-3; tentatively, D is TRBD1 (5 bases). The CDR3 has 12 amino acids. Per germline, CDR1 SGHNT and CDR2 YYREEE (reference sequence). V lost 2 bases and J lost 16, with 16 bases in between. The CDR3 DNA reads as TGTGCCAGCAGCTTCCGCCCGGGACTCCTTTATTTT. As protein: CASSFRPGLLYF.

The CDR3 sequence: CSVETTGNTIYF. For the CDR3, the DNA is TGCAGCGTTGAGACAACTGGAAACACCATATATTTT. The V call is TRBV29-1, the J call TRBJ1-3; D not resolved. The CDR3 loop spans 12 amino acids. V was cut by 3 bases and J by 2 bases, with 5 bases left in between. In germline, CDR1 is SQVTM, CDR2 ANQGSEA.

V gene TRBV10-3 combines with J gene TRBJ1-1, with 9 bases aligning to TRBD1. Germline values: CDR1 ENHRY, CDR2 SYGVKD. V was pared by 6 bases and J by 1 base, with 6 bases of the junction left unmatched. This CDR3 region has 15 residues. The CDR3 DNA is TGTGCCATCAGGGGACAGGGTAGGCCGAACACTGAAGCTTTCTTT. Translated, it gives CAIRGQGRPNTEAFF.

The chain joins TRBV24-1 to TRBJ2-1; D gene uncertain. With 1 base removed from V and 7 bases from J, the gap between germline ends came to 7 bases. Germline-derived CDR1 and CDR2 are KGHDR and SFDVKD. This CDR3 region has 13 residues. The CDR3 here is CATSDFYGNEQFF. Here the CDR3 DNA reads TGTGCCACCAGTGATTTCTATGGGAATGAGCAGTTCTTC.

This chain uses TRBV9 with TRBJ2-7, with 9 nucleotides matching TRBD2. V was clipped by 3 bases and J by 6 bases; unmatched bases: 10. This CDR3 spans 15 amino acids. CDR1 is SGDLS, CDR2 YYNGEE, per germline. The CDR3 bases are TGTGCCAGCAGCGCGACGGGACTAGCCGGGGGCGAGCAGTACTTC. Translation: CASSATGLAGGEQYF.